The T cell receptor (beta chain) described here comes from a study of OX40 agonist ivuxolimab in advanced cancers. Study-level points and caveats: Compared with CD4+, CD8+ T cells on average had more expanded clones. Within 6 weeks, CD4+ and CD8+ blood T cells expanded clonally at 0.1 to 3.0 mg/kg.

Patients were ineligible given autoimmune disease history or systemic immunosuppression. Researchers took blood at baseline, on cycle 4 day 1, and on cycle 7 day 1. Losses at the gene ends were 2 bases for V and 6 bases for J; bases not matched to a gene: 12. Germline CDR1 is ENHRY and CDR2 is SYGVKD. CDR3 length: 16 residues. Comment on this clone: Its matching antigen is unknown.

Using immunoSEQ multiplex PCR, the repertoire was profiled, and TCRdb retains in-frame clones only, with some absent. The sample records more than 45,000 clones, more than 75% being singletons. The genes are TRBV10-3 and TRBJ2-7, with TRBD2 matching over 8 bases. This specimen was CD4+ or CD8+ T cells sorted from blood, taken in a trial of the OX40 agonist ivuxolimab. This clonotype was obtained from an adult with an advanced solid tumor such as melanoma, head and neck, liver or kidney cancer. CDR3 sequence (DNA): TGTGCCATCAGTGAGGGGATAGCGGGAAAAGGGCCCGAGCAGTACTTC. Protein sequence: CAISEGIAGKGPEQYF.